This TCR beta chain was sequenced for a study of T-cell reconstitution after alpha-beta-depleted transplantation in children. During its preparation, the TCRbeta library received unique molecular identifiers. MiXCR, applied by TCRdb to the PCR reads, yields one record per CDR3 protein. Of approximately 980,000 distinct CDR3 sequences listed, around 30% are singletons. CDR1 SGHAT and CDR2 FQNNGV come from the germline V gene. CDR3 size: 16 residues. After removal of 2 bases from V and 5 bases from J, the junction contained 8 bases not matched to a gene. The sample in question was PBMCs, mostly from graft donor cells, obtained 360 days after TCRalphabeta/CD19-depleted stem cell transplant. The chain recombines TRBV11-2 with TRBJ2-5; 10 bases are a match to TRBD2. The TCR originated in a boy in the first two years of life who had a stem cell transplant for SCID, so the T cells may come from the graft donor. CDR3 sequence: CASSLIAGGPGETQYF. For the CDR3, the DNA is TGTGCCAGCAGCTTAATAGCGGGGGGCCCCGGGGAGACCCAGTACTTC. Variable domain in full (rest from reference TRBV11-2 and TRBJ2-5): EAGVAQSPRYKIIEKRQSVAFWCNPISGHATLYWYQQILGQGPKLLIQFQNNGVVDDSQLPKDRFSAERLKGVDSTLKIQPAKLEDSAVYLCASSLIAGGPGETQYFGPGTRLLVL.